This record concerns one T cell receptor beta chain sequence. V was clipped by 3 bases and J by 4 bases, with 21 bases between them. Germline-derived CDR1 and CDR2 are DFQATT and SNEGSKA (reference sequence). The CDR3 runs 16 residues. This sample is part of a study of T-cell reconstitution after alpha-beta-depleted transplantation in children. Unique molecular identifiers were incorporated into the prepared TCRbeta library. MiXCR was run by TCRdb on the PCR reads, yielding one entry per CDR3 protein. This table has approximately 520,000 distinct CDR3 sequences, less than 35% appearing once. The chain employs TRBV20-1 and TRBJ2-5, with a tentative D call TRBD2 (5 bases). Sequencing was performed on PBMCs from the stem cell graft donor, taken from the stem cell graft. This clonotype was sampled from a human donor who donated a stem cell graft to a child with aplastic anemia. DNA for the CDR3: TGCAGTGCTAGCGATCGGGGAAGGTTCCTGGGAGAGACCCAGTACTTC. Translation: CSASDRGRFLGETQYF.